The next 18 T cell receptor beta chains were all read from a single sample in a study of blood T cell repertoires in COVID-19. Clones were sequenced by immunoSEQ multiplex PCR, and TCRdb holds only the in-frame ones, with some missing. The sample has under 45,000 clones, 80% to 90% seen once. The source material was peripheral blood. The receptor set was obtained from a human donor in a cohort sampled during active COVID-19.

This clone was counted once. The chain recombines TRBV19 with TRBJ2-3, with 11 bases matching TRBD2. The CDR3 totals 14 residues. With V trimmed by 6 bases and J by 5 bases, 4 bases remained unmatched. Germline V lookup: CDR1 LNHDA, CDR2 SQIVND (reference sequence). CDR3 in amino acids: CASSPGLAGDTQYF. The CDR3, as DNA: TGTGCCAGTAGCCCCGGACTAGCGGGAGATACGCAGTATTTT.

The chain joins TRBV4-2 to TRBJ2-3; TRBD1 aligns across 8 bases. This CDR3 has 16 residues. Germline V gene data show CDR1 as LGHNA and CDR2 as YNFKEQ. V lost 1 base, J lost 2 bases, and 5 bases stayed unmatched. CDR3 in amino acids: CASSQGGQGYTDTQYF. The DNA for the CDR3 is TGTGCCAGCAGCCAAGGAGGACAGGGATACACAGATACGCAGTATTTT.

V is TRBV12-3 or TRBV12-4 and J is TRBJ2-7; no clear D gene. This CDR3 is built from 12 residues. V was trimmed by 2 bases and J by 4 bases, leaving 6 bases between them. CDR3 region: CASSLRRYEQYF. CDR3 nucleotides: TGTGCCAGCAGTTTACGGCGGTACGAGCAGTACTTC.

Relative to its sample, this clone is medium-sized. The rearrangement joins TRBV7-2 to TRBJ1-5, with TRBD1 identical over 10 bases. Germline CDR1 reads SGHTA; CDR2 reads FQGNSA. The CDR3 is 15 residues long. V trimming: 1 base; J trimming: 5 bases; junction bases outside the gene matches: 2. The CDR3 loop reads CASSLEGTGDQPQHF. The CDR3 nucleotides read TGTGCCAGCAGCTTAGAGGGGACAGGGGATCAGCCCCAGCATTTT.

The chain has TRBV27 and TRBJ2-7; tentative D call: TRBD2 (6 bases). This CDR3 is 16 amino acids long. The germline CDR1 and CDR2 sequences are MNHEY and SMNVEV (reference sequence). Trimming took off 3 bases at V and 3 bases at J, with 18 bases between the two ends. The CDR3 DNA sequence: TGTGCCAGCAGTTTGCAACTAGCAGAGAAAGGCTACGAGCAGTACTTC. It encodes CASSLQLAEKGYEQYF.

The chain combines TRBV28 with TRBJ2-7; tentatively, D is TRBD1 (5 bases). This CDR3 is built from 13 residues. V was pared by 6 bases and J by 5 bases, with 14 bases between. CDR1 MDHEN and CDR2 SYDVKM come from the germline V gene. CDR3 residues: CASSPDSFHEQYF. In DNA, the CDR3 is TGTGCCAGCAGCCCTGACAGTTTCCACGAGCAGTACTTC.

This chain connects TRBV28 to TRBJ2-5, with D perhaps matching TRBD1 (6 bases). CDR1 is MDHEN and CDR2 is SYDVKM in the germline V gene. V was shortened by 5 bases and J by 1 base, with 14 bases between the two germline ends. The CDR3 consists of 15 residues. CDR3 region: CASSLPNRVQETQYF. DNA of the CDR3: TGTGCCAGCAGTCTCCCAAACAGGGTCCAAGAGACCCAGTACTTC.

The V and J genes are TRBV28 and TRBJ2-2, with D hard to call. Germline V CDR1 and CDR2: MDHEN, SYDVKM. Trimming shortened V by 5 bases and J by 7 bases, and 11 bases separated the two germline ends. There are 13 residues in the CDR3. The CDR3 sequence: CASSPTPGGELFF. CDR3 DNA sequence: TGTGCCAGCAGTCCCACACCGGGCGGGGAGCTGTTTTTT.

The V gene is TRBV19, the J gene TRBJ2-5, with 9 bases matching TRBD2. There are 14 residues in the CDR3. J was trimmed by 2 bases and V by 3 bases; bases with no gene match: 1. Germline loops: CDR1 LNHDA, CDR2 SQIVND (reference sequence). Written as DNA, the CDR3 is TGTGCCAGTAGTATCAGCGGGGGGCAAGAGACCCAGTACTTC. Translated, it gives CASSISGGQETQYF.

The genes are TRBV19 and TRBJ2-7, with 10 nucleotides matching TRBD1. The germline gives CDR1 LNHDA, CDR2 SQIVND (reference sequence). The CDR3 is 15 amino acids. J gave up 3 bases and V 5 bases, and 7 bases lay outside the gene matches. The CDR3 DNA is TGTGCCAGTAGTCCGGGGACAGGGGCCCACTACGAGCAGTACTTC. This sequence encodes CASSPGTGAHYEQYF.

This clone was seen more than once but under ten times. CDR3 residues: CASTLGGGEQYF. CDR3 coding DNA: TGTGCCAGCACCCTGGGAGGGGGGGAGCAGTACTTC. The genes are TRBV12-3 or TRBV12-4 and TRBJ2-7, with D possibly TRBD2 on 7 matching bases. V gave up 7 bases and J gave up 7 bases, with 14 bases separating them. The CDR3 covers 12 residues.

The CDR3 loop is CASSLQGLREKLFF. CDR3 bases: TGCGCCAGCAGCTTGCAGGGTTTGAGAGAAAAACTGTTTTTT. This sequence joins TRBV5-1 and TRBJ1-4, with D maybe TRBD1 (5 bases). CDR3 length: 14 residues. V was clipped by 1 base and J by 8 bases, with 12 bases between them. The germline V gene encodes CDR1 SGHRS and CDR2 YFSETQ.

The V and J genes are TRBV13 and TRBJ2-7, with 7 nucleotides matching TRBD1. The trim removed 3 bases at V and 3 bases at J, leaving 5 bases unmatched. The CDR3 consists of 14 residues. From germline, CDR1 is PRHDT and CDR2 FYEKMQ (reference sequence). The CDR3 here is CASSFRGQDYEQYF. The CDR3 nucleotides are TGTGCCAGCAGCTTCAGAGGACAGGACTACGAGCAGTACTTC.

The rearrangement uses TRBV12-3 or TRBV12-4 and TRBJ2-7; 9 bases are shared with TRBD1. This CDR3 has 13 amino acids. With 6 bases clipped from V and 2 bases from J, the junction kept 2 bases outside the gene matches. The CDR3 is CASRRTGAYEQYF. CDR3 bases: TGTGCCAGCAGACGGACAGGGGCCTACGAGCAGTACTTC.

The rearrangement joins TRBV11-2 to TRBJ2-4; possible D gene TRBD2, 7 bases. V shed 5 bases and J shed 15 bases, with 20 bases lying between them. CDR1 is SGHAT and CDR2 is FQNNGV in the germline V gene. The CDR3 is 13 amino acids. CDR3 DNA: TGTGCCAGCAGCCCCACTCGGAACGGGGGGCCGTACTTC. This encodes CASSPTRNGGPYF.

V usage is TRBV5-1 and J usage is TRBJ2-2; tentatively, D is TRBD2 (6 bases). The CDR3 loop spans 16 amino acids. V lost 1 base and J lost 4, with 14 bases in between. Germline CDR1 and CDR2: SGHRS and YFSETQ. In DNA, the CDR3 is TGCGCCAGCAGCTTGTTAGGGCCCGGGAGCACCGGGGAGCTGTTTTTT. Translation gives CASSLLGPGSTGELFF.

The chain carries TRBV10-3 and TRBJ2-3; 14 bases are shared with TRBD2. There are 16 residues in the CDR3. The V gene end was trimmed by 7 bases and the J gene end by 2 bases; junction bases not matched to a gene: 5. Germline CDR1 is ENHRY and CDR2 is SYGVKD. This chain's CDR3 is CAITPTSGGATDTQYF. CDR3 coding DNA: TGTGCCATCACCCCGACTAGCGGGGGGGCCACAGATACGCAGTATTTT.

The V and J genes are TRBV6-5 and TRBJ1-4, with no clear D. The V gene's germline CDR1 is MNHEY and CDR2 SVGAGI. V was trimmed by 6 bases and J by 4 bases, leaving 15 bases between them. This CDR3 contains 15 residues. The CDR3 loop reads CASSSSGWSNEKLFF. The CDR3 nucleotides read TGTGCCAGCAGCTCTTCCGGGTGGAGTAATGAAAAACTGTTTTTT.